This T cell receptor beta chain was captured in a study of CD8+ T cells in alopecia areata. As for the study in general: Those patients who were treated received oral tofacitinib, which was given at 5 to 10 mg twice daily for moderate-to-severe alopecia areata. Affected scalp percentage gauged treated patients' severity. Study-wide results and caveats: Higher clonality and more expanded CD8+ clones appeared in lesional than normal scalp. Scalp samples also yield sequences of resident alphabeta T cells from normal skin.

On this clone: The antigen remains unidentified.

There are 14 residues in the CDR3. Germline assignment: CDR1 GTSNPN and CDR2 SVGIG (reference sequence). J lost 8 bases, V lost 2 bases, and 10 bases had no gene match. The sequencing template was cDNA reverse transcribed from extracted RNA. Profiled with immunoSEQ multiplex PCR; TCRdb holds only in-frame clones, not every one. Of some 240,000 clones listed, approximately 57% are singletons. The treatment denotes: oral pan-JAK inhibitor, 5-10 mg twice daily. This chain joins TRBV30 and TRBJ1-2; TRBD1 aligns across 8 bases. Sequenced material: CD4+ T cells sorted from blood, taken at week 4, from a patient treated with tofacitinib. The clonotype was recovered from a human donor with alopecia areata. The CDR3 loop reads CAWSITTQGAGYTF. The DNA for the CDR3 is TGTGCCTGGAGTATTACTACTCAGGGGGCCGGCTACACCTTC.